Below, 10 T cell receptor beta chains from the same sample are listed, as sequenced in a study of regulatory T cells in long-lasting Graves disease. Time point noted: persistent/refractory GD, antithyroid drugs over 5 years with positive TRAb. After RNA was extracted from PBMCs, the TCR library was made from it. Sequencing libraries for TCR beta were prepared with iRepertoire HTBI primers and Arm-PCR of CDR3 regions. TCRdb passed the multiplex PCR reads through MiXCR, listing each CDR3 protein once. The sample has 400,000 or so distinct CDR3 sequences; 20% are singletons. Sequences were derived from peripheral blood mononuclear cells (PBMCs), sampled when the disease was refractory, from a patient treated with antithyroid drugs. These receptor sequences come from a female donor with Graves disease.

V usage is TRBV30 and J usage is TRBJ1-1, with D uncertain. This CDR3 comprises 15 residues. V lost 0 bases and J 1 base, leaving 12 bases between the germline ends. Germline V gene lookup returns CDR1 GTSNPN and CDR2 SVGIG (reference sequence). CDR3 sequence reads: CAWSVGSGWNTEAFF. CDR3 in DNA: TGTGCCTGGAGTGTAGGTTCCGGGTGGAACACTGAAGCTTTCTTT.

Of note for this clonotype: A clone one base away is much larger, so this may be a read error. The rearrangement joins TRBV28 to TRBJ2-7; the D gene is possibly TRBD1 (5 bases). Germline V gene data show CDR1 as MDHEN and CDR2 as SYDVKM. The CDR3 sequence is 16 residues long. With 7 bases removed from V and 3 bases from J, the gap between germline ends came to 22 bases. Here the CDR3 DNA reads TGTGCCAGCAAGCACCCTGAGTGGGCAGGGATCTACGAGCAGTACTTC. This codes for CASKHPEWAGIYEQYF.

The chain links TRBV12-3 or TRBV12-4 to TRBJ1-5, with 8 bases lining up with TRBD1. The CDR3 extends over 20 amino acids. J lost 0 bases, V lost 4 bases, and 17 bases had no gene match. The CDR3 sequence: CASSSDRGEGKYYSNQPQHF. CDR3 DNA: TGTGCCAGCAGTTCCGACAGGGGTGAGGGGAAGTATTATAGCAATCAGCCCCAGCATTTT.

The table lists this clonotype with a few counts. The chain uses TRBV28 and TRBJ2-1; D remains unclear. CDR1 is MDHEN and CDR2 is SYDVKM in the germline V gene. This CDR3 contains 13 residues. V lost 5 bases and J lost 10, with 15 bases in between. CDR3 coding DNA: TGTGCCAGCAGTCCATACACCGATTACGAGCAGTTCTTC. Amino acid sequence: CASSPYTDYEQFF.

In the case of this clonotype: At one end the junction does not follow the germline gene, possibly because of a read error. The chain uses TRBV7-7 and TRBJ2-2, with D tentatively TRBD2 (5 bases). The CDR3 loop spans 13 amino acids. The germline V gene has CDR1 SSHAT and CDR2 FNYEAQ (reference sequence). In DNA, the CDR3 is TGTGCTAGCAGCTTAGGGAGAGACGGGGAGCTGTTTTTT. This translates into CASSLGRDGELFF. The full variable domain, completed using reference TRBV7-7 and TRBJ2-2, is GAGVSQSPRYKVTKRGQDVTLRCDPISSHATLYWYQQALGQGPEFLTYFNYEAQPDKSGLPSDRFSAERPEGSISTLTIQRTEQRDSAMYRCASSLGRDGELFFGEGSRLTVL.

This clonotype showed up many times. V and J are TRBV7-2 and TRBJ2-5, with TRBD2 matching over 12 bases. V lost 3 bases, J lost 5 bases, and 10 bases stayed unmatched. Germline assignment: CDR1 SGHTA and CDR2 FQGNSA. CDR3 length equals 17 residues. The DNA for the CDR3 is TGTGCCAGCAGCTTTCTGGCTAGCGGGAGGGCCGGGGAGACCCAGTACTTC. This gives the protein CASSFLASGRAGETQYF.

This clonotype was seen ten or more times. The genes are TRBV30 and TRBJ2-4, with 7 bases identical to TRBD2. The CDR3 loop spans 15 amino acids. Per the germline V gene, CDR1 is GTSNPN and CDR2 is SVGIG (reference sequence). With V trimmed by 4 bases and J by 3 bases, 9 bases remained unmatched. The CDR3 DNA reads TGTGCCTGGACACTGGGGGGGTCAGGCAAAAACATTCAGTACTTC. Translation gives CAWTLGGSGKNIQYF.

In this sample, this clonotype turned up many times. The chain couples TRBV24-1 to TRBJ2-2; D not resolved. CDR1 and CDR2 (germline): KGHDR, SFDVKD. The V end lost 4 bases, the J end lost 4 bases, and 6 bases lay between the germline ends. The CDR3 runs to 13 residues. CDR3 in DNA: TGTGCCACCAGTGACTGGGGCACCGGGGAGCTGTTTTTT. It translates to CATSDWGTGELFF.

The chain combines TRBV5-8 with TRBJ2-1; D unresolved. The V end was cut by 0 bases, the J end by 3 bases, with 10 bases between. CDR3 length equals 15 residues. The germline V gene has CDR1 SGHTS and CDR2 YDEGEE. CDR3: CASSLAGLYYNEQFF. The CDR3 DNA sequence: TGTGCCAGCAGCTTGGCAGGCCTCTACTACAATGAGCAGTTCTTC.

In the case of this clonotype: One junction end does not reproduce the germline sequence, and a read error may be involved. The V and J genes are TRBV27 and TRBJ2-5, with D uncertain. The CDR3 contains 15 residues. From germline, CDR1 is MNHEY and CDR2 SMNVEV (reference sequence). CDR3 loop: CASSLSINLKEAQYF. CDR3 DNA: TGTGCCAGCAGTTTATCGATAAACTTGAAAGAGGCCCAGTACTTC.